Below, one T cell receptor beta chain is given with its context. Its antigen is as yet unknown. Time point indicated: peripheral blood 6 weeks after treatment start. A total of 1 to 8 samples per patient were collected pretreatment and on-treatment. The source of the sample is a study of PD-L1 blockade in urothelial cancer. Across the whole study: There were a median of about 140,000 T cells in blood samples.

Germline loops: CDR1 SGDLS, CDR2 YYNGEE. V was pared by 3 bases and J by 5 bases, with 3 bases of the junction left unmatched. The CDR3 spans 13 residues. The repertoire was sequenced with immunoSEQ multiplex PCR; TCRdb's copy has only in-frame clones and lacks some. Here the sample spans 120,000 or so clones, about 83% being singletons. General study findings and limits: Tumor-associated blood clones were expanded more by durable-benefit patients at 3 weeks.

The chain combines TRBV9 with TRBJ1-2, with 8 positions matching TRBD1. The TCR originated in a man in his forties or fifties with urothelial cancer. Material: PBMCs, obtained around atezolizumab (anti-PD-L1) treatment. The DNA for the CDR3 is TGTGCCAGCAGCGAGACAGGGGTGTATGGCTACACCTTC. It encodes CASSETGVYGYTF. The full variable domain, with the rest looked up from reference TRBV9 and TRBJ1-2, is DSGVTQTPKHLITATGQRVTLRCSPRSGDLSVYWYQQSLDQGLQFLIQYYNGEERAKGNILERFSAQQFPDLHSELNLSSLELGDSALYFCASSETGVYGYTFGSGTRLTVV.